This T cell receptor (beta chain) came from a study of T cell responses to AZD1222 COVID-19 vaccine (dated by TCRdb to the early 2020s). Regarding the study in general: AZD1222 recipients given second doses at about 4 weeks or at about 12 weeks were pooled, since spike-specific TCR depth and breadth were not found to differ between the two schedules. Trial participants were enrolled by age into 18-55, 56-69 and 70-plus year subgroups, with approximately 150, 30 and 60 TCR-sequenced participants respectively. TCR sequencing covered more than 230 trial participants: 200 to 220 given two doses of AZD1222 and around 26 given two doses of MenACWY control vaccine. Broad study findings and their caveats: Because no day 14 peak-response samples were available, the repertoires could be characterized only after the peak T cell response. Only 5 to 7 AZD1222 recipients were SARS-CoV-2 seropositive at baseline, limiting conclusions about previously exposed vaccinees. Participants were mostly white British, with more females than males. The authors suggested clonal diversity may have been underestimated. The whole spike protein was spanned by vaccine-associated CD4 TCRs, and dominant responses were seen in regions 160-218 and 743-854. Nearly half of unique spike-specific TCRs reportedly recognized epitopes outside regions mutated in the B.1.351 and B.1.1.7 variants. Spike-specific TCR breadth and depth rose significantly after two AZD1222 doses compared with day 0 and with MenACWY recipients. In the small 56-69-year group, the increase in depth fell short of significance, most likely because of low power.

To note about this clone: There is no known antigen for this receptor. Base quality data are lacking; no much larger clone is found one base away.

The CDR3 regions of human TCRbeta chains were analyzed by immunosequencing. The study's processing was this. Repertoire TCRs were matched against a reference library of SARS-CoV-2-specific TCRs generated with the MIRA antigen-specificity platform. Breadth was defined as the fraction of unique TCRs that were SARS-CoV-2-associated. Depth was defined as the fraction of total T cells that were SARS-CoV-2-associated. Using the MIRA data, each spike-specific TCR was assigned both to the spike region to which the TCR was reactive and to a CD4 or CD8 class. Log10-transformed breadth and depth values were compared by one-way ANOVA with Sidak's multiple comparisons tests. TCRdb obtained this table from immuneACCESS and retained in-frame rearrangements with V and J assigned. These tables miss some clones; where compared with another copy, unresolved V genes account for less than half of the shortfall, and the remainder is unexplained. The V and J calls and the clone size are those of that table, but D and trimming were determined from the DNA. Across this sample there are over 110,000 clones, with more than 80% seen only once. The biggest ten clones account for approximately 1.5% of the sample.

The time point label for this specimen denotes: baseline before first vaccination. The vaccinee samples were drawn from two UK trials, COV001 and COV002, one of which was a single-blind randomized controlled phase 2/3 trial testing AZD1222 (ChAdOx1 nCoV-19) in healthy adults. Trial participant PBMC samples were collected at day 0 and day 28 after the second dose for TCRbeta chain sequencing. Relative to germline, V is missing 0 bases and J is missing 0 bases, with 16 bases of the junction outside any gene match. The cysteine opens and the phenylalanine closes a CDR3 of 20 amino acids. The read is trimmed to its CDR3 DNA, 60 bases read in frame from base 1. According to the germline V gene, CDR1 reads SGHRS and CDR2 reads YFSETQ.

The source material was peripheral blood, sampled on day 0 of AZD1222 vaccination. The rearrangement combines TRBV5-1 with TRBJ1-1, with 8 middle bases fitting TRBD1. The TCR sequence derives from an adult in good health. Here is the DNA: TGCGCCAGCAGCTTGGTTAAACTTACCGGGACAGGAGATATGAACACTGAAGCTTTCTTT. Translated, this gives CASSLVKLTGTGDMNTEAFF.